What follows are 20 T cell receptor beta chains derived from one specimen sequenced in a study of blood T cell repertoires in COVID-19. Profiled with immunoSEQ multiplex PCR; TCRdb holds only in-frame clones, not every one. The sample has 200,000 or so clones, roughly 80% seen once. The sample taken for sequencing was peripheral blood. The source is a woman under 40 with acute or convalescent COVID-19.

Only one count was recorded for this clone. The CDR3 region is CASSIVGGSNQPQHF. CDR3 nucleotides: TGTGCCAGTAGTATAGTGGGGGGGAGCAATCAGCCCCAGCATTTT. The chain couples TRBV19 to TRBJ1-5; weak D call: TRBD1 (5 bases). V lost 1 base, J lost 1 base, and 8 bases lay in between. The CDR3 is 15 residues long. Germline V gene lookup returns CDR1 LNHDA and CDR2 SQIVND (reference sequence).

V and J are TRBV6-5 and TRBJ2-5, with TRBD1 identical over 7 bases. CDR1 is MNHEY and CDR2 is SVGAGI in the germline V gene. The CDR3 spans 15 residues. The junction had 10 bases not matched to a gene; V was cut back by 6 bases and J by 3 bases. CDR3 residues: CASSYTQGQKETQYF. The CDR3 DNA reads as TGTGCCAGCAGCTACACCCAGGGACAGAAAGAGACCCAGTACTTC.

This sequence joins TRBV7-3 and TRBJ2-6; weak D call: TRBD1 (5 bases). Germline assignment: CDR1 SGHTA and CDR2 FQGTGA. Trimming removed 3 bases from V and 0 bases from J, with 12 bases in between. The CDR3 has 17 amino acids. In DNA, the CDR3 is TGTGCCAGCAGCTTGTCAGGGTACAGCTCTGGGGCCAACGTCCTGACTTTC. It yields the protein CASSLSGYSSGANVLTF.

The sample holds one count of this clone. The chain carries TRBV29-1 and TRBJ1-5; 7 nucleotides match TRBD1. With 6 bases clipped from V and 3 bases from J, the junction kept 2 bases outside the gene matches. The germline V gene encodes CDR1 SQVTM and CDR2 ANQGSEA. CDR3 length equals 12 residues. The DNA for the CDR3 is TGCAGCGTGGGACAGAACAATCAGCCCCAGCATTTT. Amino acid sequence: CSVGQNNQPQHF.

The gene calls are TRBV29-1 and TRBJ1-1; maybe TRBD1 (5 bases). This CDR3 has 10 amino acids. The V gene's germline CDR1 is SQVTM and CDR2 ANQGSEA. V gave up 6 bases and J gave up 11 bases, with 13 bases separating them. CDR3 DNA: TGCAGCGTCCTGGACATGAGGGCTTTCTTT. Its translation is CSVLDMRAFF.

CDR3 nucleotide sequence: TGCAGTGCTAGTCGGACATTTACATTAAGCAATCAGCCCCAGCATTTT. Its protein product is CSASRTFTLSNQPQHF. The chain recombines TRBV20-1 with TRBJ1-5, with D perhaps matching TRBD1 (5 bases). The V gene's germline CDR1 is DFQATT and CDR2 SNEGSKA (reference sequence). The CDR3 is made up of 16 amino acids. Trimming removed 3 bases from V and 1 base from J, with 16 bases in between.

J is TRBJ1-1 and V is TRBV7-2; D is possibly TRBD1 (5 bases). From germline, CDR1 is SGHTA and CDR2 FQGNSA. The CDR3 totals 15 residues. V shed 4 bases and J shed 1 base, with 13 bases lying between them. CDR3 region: CASSSYGTGNTEAFF. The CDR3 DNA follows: TGTGCCAGCAGCTCGTACGGAACAGGGAACACTGAAGCTTTCTTT.

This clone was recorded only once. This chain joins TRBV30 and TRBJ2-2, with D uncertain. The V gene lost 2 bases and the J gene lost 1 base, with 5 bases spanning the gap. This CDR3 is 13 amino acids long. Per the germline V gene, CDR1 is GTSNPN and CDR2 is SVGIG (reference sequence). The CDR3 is CAWSLQNTGELFF. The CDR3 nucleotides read TGTGCCTGGAGTTTACAGAACACCGGGGAGCTGTTTTTT.

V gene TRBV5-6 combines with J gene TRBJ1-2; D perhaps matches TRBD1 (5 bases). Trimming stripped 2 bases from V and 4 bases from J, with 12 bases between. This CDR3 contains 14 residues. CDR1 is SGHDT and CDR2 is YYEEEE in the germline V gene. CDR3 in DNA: TGTGCCAGCAGCTTAGGGGACTATCTCTATGGCTACACCTTC. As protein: CASSLGDYLYGYTF.

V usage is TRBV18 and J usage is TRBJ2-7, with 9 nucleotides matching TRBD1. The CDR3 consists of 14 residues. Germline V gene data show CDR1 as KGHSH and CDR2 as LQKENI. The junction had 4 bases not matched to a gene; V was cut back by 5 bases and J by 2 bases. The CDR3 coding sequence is TGTGCCAGCTCAGACCGGGACAGGGCCTACGAGCAGTACTTC. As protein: CASSDRDRAYEQYF. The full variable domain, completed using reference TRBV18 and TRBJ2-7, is NAGVMQNPRHLVRRRGQEARLRCSPMKGHSHVYWYRQLPEEGLKFMVYLQKENIIDESGMPKERFSAEFPKEGPSILRIQQVVRGDSAAYFCASSDRDRAYEQYFGPGTRLTVT.

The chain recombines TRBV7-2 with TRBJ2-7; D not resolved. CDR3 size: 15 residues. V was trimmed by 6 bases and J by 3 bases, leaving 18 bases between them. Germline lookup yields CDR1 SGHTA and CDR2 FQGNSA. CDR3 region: CASSLLNSHLYEQYF. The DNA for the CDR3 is TGTGCCAGCAGTCTCCTAAACAGCCACCTCTACGAGCAGTACTTC.

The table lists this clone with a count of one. The CDR3 reads CASSQPRWGQAYGYTF. The CDR3, as DNA: TGTGCCAGCAGCCAACCTCGGTGGGGACAGGCCTATGGCTACACCTTC. The chain recombines TRBV4-2 with TRBJ1-2, with 8 bases identical to TRBD1. CDR1 LGHNA and CDR2 YNFKEQ come from the germline V gene. The CDR3 length is 16 residues. V dropped 2 bases and J dropped 4; count of bases not matched to a gene: 9.

This CDR3 is CASSSLLGLSYGYTF. The DNA of the CDR3 is TGTGCCAGCAGCTCTCTTTTGGGCCTAAGCTATGGCTACACCTTC. The V and J genes are TRBV11-2 and TRBJ1-2; D is ambiguous. The V gene lost 4 bases and the J gene lost 4 bases, with 16 bases spanning the gap. Germline V gives CDR1 SGHAT, CDR2 FQNNGV. There are 15 residues in the CDR3.

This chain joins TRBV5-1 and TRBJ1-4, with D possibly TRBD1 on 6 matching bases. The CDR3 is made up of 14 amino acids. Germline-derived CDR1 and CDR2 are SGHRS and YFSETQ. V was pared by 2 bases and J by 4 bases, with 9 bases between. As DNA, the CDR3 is TGCGCCAGCAGCTTCAGGGGTATTAATGAAAAACTGTTTTTT. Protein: CASSFRGINEKLFF.

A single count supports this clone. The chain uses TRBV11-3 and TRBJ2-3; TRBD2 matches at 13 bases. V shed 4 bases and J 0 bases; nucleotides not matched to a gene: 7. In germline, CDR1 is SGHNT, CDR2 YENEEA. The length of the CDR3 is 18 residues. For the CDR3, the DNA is TGTGCCAGCAGCTCGGGACTAGCGGGATACGCTAGCACAGATACGCAGTATTTT. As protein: CASSSGLAGYASTDTQYF. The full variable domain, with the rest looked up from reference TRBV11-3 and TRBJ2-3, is EAGVVQSPRYKIIEKKQPVAFWCNPISGHNTLYWYLQNLGQGPELLIRYENEEAVDDSQLPKDRFSAERLKGVDSTLKIQPAELGDSAVYLCASSSGLAGYASTDTQYFGPGTRLTVL.

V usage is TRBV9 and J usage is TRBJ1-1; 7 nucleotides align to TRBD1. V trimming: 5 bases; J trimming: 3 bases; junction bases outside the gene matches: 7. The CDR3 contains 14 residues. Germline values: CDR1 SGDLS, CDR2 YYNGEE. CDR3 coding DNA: TGTGCCAGCAGAAAGGGGGCCTTGGACACTGAAGCTTTCTTT. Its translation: CASRKGALDTEAFF.

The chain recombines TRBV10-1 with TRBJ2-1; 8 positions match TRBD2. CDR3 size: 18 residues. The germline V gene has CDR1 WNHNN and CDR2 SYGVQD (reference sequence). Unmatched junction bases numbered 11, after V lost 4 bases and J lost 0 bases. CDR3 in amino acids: CASSALLAAPRSYNEQFF. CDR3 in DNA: TGCGCCAGCAGTGCTTTACTAGCGGCCCCCCGCTCCTACAATGAGCAGTTCTTC.

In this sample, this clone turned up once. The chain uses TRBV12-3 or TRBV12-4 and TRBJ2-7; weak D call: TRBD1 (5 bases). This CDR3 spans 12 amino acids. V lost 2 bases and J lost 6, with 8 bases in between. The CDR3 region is CASSLRRGEQYF. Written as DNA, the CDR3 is TGTGCCAGCAGTTTAAGAAGGGGCGAGCAGTACTTC.

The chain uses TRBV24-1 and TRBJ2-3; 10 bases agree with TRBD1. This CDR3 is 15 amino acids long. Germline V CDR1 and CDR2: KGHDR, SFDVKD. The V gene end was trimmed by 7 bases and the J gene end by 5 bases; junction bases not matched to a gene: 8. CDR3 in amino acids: CATRVRDRGVDTQYF. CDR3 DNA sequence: TGTGCCACCAGAGTACGGGACAGGGGTGTAGATACGCAGTATTTT.

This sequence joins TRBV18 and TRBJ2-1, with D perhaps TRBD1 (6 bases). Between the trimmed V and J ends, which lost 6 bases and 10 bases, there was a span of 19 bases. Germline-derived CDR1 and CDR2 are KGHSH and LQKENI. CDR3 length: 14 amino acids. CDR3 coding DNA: TGTGCCAGCTCCCGGGACAAATCTCTCGGCGAGCAGTTCTTC. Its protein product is CASSRDKSLGEQFF.